The 7 T cell receptor beta chains listed next were all sequenced from one sample in a study of cytomegalovirus exposure and HLA in healthy donors (dated by TCRdb to between 2016 and 2019). Libraries were built with the immunoSEQ multiplex PCR assay. A mixture of 60 forward primers for TCR Vbeta segments and 13 reverse primers for TCR Jbeta segments was used in the multiplex PCR. Here the immuneACCESS table is served through TCRdb, limited to in-frame sequences with V and J called. Missing clones are a known gap in these copies; in checked studies unresolved V genes cover under half, and the rest lacks a known reason. This sample comprises just over 150,000 clones, more than 65% of them detected only once. Under 6.5% of the sample lies in the top ten. Input material: PBMCs. Receptor source: a man aged 50 to 59 in good health and CMV-seropositive.

This clone occurred a few times. The chain carries TRBV25-1 and TRBJ1-2; TRBD1 might be the D (6 bases). Deletions cut 3 bases from V and 5 bases from J, with 10 bases between. Germline CDR1 is MGHDK and CDR2 is SYGVNS. CDR3 size: 13 residues. Here the CDR3 reads CASSDGTFYGYTF. The CDR3 DNA is TGTGCCAGCAGTGACGGGACATTTTATGGCTACACCTTC.

The CDR3 is CASSIEDRRNQPQHF. Here the CDR3 DNA reads TGTGCCAGTAGTATAGAAGACAGGCGCAATCAGCCCCAGCATTTT. The V gene is TRBV19, the J gene TRBJ1-5; a weak D match, TRBD1 (6 bases). CDR3 length equals 15 residues. CDR1 LNHDA and CDR2 SQIVND come from the germline V gene (reference sequence). The V and J ends lost 0 bases and 2 bases respectively, with 8 bases between them. The full variable domain, with the rest looked up from reference TRBV19 and TRBJ1-5, is DGGITQSPKYLFRKEGQNVTLSCEQNLNHDAMYWYRQDPGQGLRLIYYSQIVNDFQKGDIAEGYSVSREKKESFPLTVTSAQKNPTAFYLCASSIEDRRNQPQHFGDGTRLSIL.

The chain is built from TRBV18 and TRBJ2-3; tentative D call: TRBD2 (5 bases). This CDR3 has 12 residues. Germline V gives CDR1 KGHSH, CDR2 LQKENI. Trimming shortened V by 2 bases and J by 5 bases, and 5 bases separated the two germline ends. The CDR3 sequence: CASSPGRDTQYF. CDR3 DNA: TGTGCCAGCTCACCAGGGAGAGATACGCAGTATTTT.

The rearrangement joins TRBV7-9 to TRBJ1-1, with 9 bases identical to TRBD1. Trimming at V came to 5 bases and at J to 4 bases, leaving 14 bases not matched to a gene. There are 17 residues in the CDR3. Germline V gene data show CDR1 as SEHNR and CDR2 as FQNEAQ (reference sequence). Written as DNA, the CDR3 is TGTGCCAGCAGCCCTGACAGGGGGACGGAGCGTGGCACTGAAGCTTTCTTT. This translates into CASSPDRGTERGTEAFF.

The V and J genes are TRBV5-1 and TRBJ1-2; 9 nucleotides agree with TRBD1. This CDR3 region has 15 residues. Germline V lookup: CDR1 SGHRS, CDR2 YFSETQ. With 5 bases clipped from V and 8 bases from J, the junction kept 13 bases outside the gene matches. This CDR3 reads CASRPRDRAVGGYTF. CDR3 nucleotide sequence: TGCGCCAGCAGACCACGGGACAGGGCCGTGGGAGGCTACACCTTC.

J is TRBJ2-2 and V is TRBV19, with 7 bases that match TRBD1. The CDR3 has 14 amino acids. The germline V gene encodes CDR1 LNHDA and CDR2 SQIVND (reference sequence). The trim removed 5 bases at V and 4 bases at J, leaving 4 bases unmatched. The CDR3 DNA reads as TGTGCCAGTAGTGGATACAGGGGCACCGGGGAGCTGTTTTTT. Its translation: CASSGYRGTGELFF.

The genes are TRBV11-3 and TRBJ1-2; 8 bases fit TRBD1. The V segment lost 5 bases and the J segment 2 bases; nucleotides outside the gene matches: 10. Germline loops: CDR1 SGHNT, CDR2 YENEEA. The CDR3 loop spans 16 amino acids. CDR3 region: CASSTYRDRRNYGYTF. As DNA, the CDR3 is TGTGCCAGCAGCACATATCGGGACAGGAGAAACTATGGCTACACCTTC.